This T cell receptor (beta chain) was profiled in a study of cytomegalovirus exposure and HLA in healthy donors. CDR1 is SNHLY and CDR2 is FYNNEI in the germline V gene. V shed 6 bases and J 8 bases; nucleotides not matched to a gene: 10. This CDR3 is 15 amino acids long. The PCR employed 60 Vbeta primers together with 13 Jbeta primers. The data were produced by immunoSEQ multiplex PCR, yet TCRdb's version contains in-frame clones alone and is incomplete. The sample carries 99,000 or so clones, around four fifths recorded once. This clone turned up a few times. The antigen is not known. Findings and limits, study-wide: It is likely that the observed cluster of highly shared sequence variants was a sequencing artifact. Presence/absence analyses supposed approximately even sequencing depth among donors. Among the CMV-associated chains, three were confirmed in vitro as specific for CMV antigens.

This TCR came from a man under 40 in good health and CMV-seronegative. The sequencing input was PBMCs. V is TRBV2 and J is TRBJ1-4; 9 bases are a match to TRBD1. The CDR3: CASSKPADRGEKLFF. CDR3 DNA sequence: TGTGCCAGCAGCAAACCAGCGGACAGGGGCGAAAAACTGTTTTTT.